This T cell receptor (beta chain) was identified during a study of PD-1 blockade in classical Hodgkin lymphoma. Whole-study findings and limits: Newly diagnosed patients had baseline TCR diversity that was reportedly lower than that of healthy donors. Patients with a complete response exhibited baseline diversity comparable to newly diagnosed patients.

Each patient experienced a relapse that followed autologous stem cell transplantation, and brentuximab vedotin exposure varied. Patients' outcomes at their best amounted to complete response, partial response or progressive disease. Germline loops: CDR1 SGHAT, CDR2 FQNNGV. This CDR3 region has 12 residues. The ends were cut back, 2 bases at V and 6 bases at J, with 5 bases in the middle. Of note for this clone: Its antigen is undetermined.

Measured with immunoSEQ multiplex PCR; TCRdb has only the in-frame clones, and not every one. The table shows about 15,000 clones, with around 61% occurring only once. This chain links TRBV11-2 with TRBJ2-1; no definite D call. The source material was peripheral blood mononuclear cells (PBMCs), sampled at baseline. The TCR comes from a human donor with classical Hodgkin lymphoma. Here the CDR3 DNA reads TGTGCCAGCAGCTTAACCGGCAATGAGCAGTTCTTC. It is translated as CASSLTGNEQFF.